Each of the 19 T cell receptor beta chains below was sequenced from the same sample in a study of prognosis after radiotherapy for stage I lung cancer. Genomic DNA yielded TCR beta CDR3, amplified by two-round multiplex PCR. During first-round PCR, primers specific to each TRBV and TRBJ gene were used. TCRdb passed the multiplex PCR reads through MiXCR, listing each CDR3 protein once. The sample contains tens of thousands of distinct CDR3 sequences, around 46% of which appear only once. This material consisted of PBMCs, taken before or after stereotactic body radiation therapy (not recorded which). The origin of the receptors is a donor aged 50 or older with non-small cell lung cancer.

This clonotype was detected only a few times. A far larger clone is one base from this, pointing to a likely read error. The rearrangement uses TRBV6-8 and TRBJ1-1; D is uncertain. The CDR3 contains 16 residues. Germline V gives CDR1 MNHGY, CDR2 SAAAGT. Trimming shortened V by 4 bases and J by 8 bases, and 23 bases separated the two germline ends. The CDR3 DNA reads TGTGCCAGCAGTTTCATACTAAAGCCCAACCGTAGGGAAGCTTTCTTT. Amino acids: CASSFILKPNRREAFF.

This clonotype appeared a few times. CDR3 in amino acids: CASSQDTGAGGNIQYF. CDR3 coding DNA: TGTGCCAGCAGCCAAGATACAGGGGCCGGGGGAAACATTCAGTACTTC. The chain has TRBV3-1 and TRBJ2-4, with D perhaps matching TRBD1 (7 bases). CDR3 length equals 16 residues. Germline V gene lookup returns CDR1 LGHDT and CDR2 YNNKEL (reference sequence). V was pared by 0 bases and J by 6 bases, with 15 bases between.

This clonotype was seen at least ten times. The chain links TRBV5-1 to TRBJ2-1, with D perhaps TRBD1 (5 bases). The germline CDR1 and CDR2 sequences are SGHRS and YFSETQ. The CDR3 totals 14 residues. Trimming left V 0 bases short and J 9 bases short, with 13 bases between. CDR3 loop: CASSLGQGGTEQFF. The CDR3 DNA reads as TGCGCCAGCAGCTTGGGGCAGGGCGGTACTGAGCAGTTCTTC.

This clonotype occurred many times. This chain links TRBV4-1 with TRBJ1-5; tentatively, D is TRBD1 (6 bases). CDR3 length: 18 amino acids. V was trimmed by 0 bases and J by 0 bases, leaving 15 bases between them. Per germline, CDR1 MGHRA and CDR2 YSYEKL. The CDR3 here is CASSQDLQGLNSNQPQHF. CDR3 coding DNA: TGCGCCAGCAGCCAAGACCTACAGGGATTAAATAGCAATCAGCCCCAGCATTTT.

This clonotype was detected ten times or more. The rearrangement joins TRBV7-9 to TRBJ2-7; the match to TRBD2 covers 8 bases. This CDR3 is 15 amino acids long. CDR1 and CDR2 (germline): SEHNR, FQNEAQ (reference sequence). With V trimmed by 2 bases and J by 5 bases, 8 bases remained unmatched. The DNA for the CDR3 is TGTGCCAGCAGCTTAAACATCGGGGGGGGCCACGAGCAGTACTTC. This translates into CASSLNIGGGHEQYF.

This clonotype was seen at least ten times. V and J are TRBV20-1 and TRBJ1-1, with a possible D match to TRBD1 (6 bases). The CDR3 covers 13 residues. V lost 6 bases and J 1 base, leaving 12 bases between the germline ends. Looked up from germline, CDR1 is DFQATT and CDR2 is SNEGSKA (reference sequence). The CDR3 DNA reads TGCAGTGCCGTGGGGACATGGAACACTGAAGCTTTCTTT. This sequence encodes CSAVGTWNTEAFF.

On this clonotype itself: This sequence is one base from a far larger clone and is likely a read error. V gene TRBV6-4 combines with J gene TRBJ1-5; no firm D call. Looked up from germline, CDR1 is MRHNA and CDR2 is SNTAGT. Between the trimmed V and J ends, which lost 5 bases and 10 bases, there was a span of 12 bases. CDR3 size: 12 residues. In nucleotides, the CDR3 is TGTGCCAGCAGTTACCCGGTTCATCCCCAGCATTTT. Its protein is CASSYPVHPQHF.

Within the sample, this clonotype is medium-sized. The gene calls are TRBV28 and TRBJ2-7; a weak D match, TRBD2 (5 bases). The CDR3 covers 15 residues. Germline values: CDR1 MDHEN, CDR2 SYDVKM. The V end lost 2 bases, the J end lost 2 bases, and 13 bases lay between the germline ends. CDR3 sequence reads: CASSLEGGRPYEQYF. The CDR3, as DNA: TGTGCCAGCAGTTTAGAAGGAGGCAGACCCTACGAGCAGTACTTC.

This sequence joins TRBV28 and TRBJ2-1, with D perhaps TRBD2 (6 bases). Germline loops: CDR1 MDHEN, CDR2 SYDVKM. V gave up 8 bases and J gave up 6 bases, with 17 bases separating them. The CDR3 totals 14 residues. In DNA form, the CDR3 reads TGTGCCAGCGCAAAATGGGAGGAAGCCAATGAGCAGTTCTTC. It encodes CASAKWEEANEQFF.

Worth noting for this clonotype: A read error is possible here, since a much larger clone lies one base away. V is TRBV5-4 and J is TRBJ2-3; the match to TRBD2 covers 7 bases. Germline loops: CDR1 SGHNT, CDR2 YYREEE (reference sequence). The CDR3 sequence is 14 residues long. J was trimmed by 3 bases and V by 3 bases; bases with no gene match: 4. The CDR3 is CASSWVGGTDTQYF. The CDR3 DNA reads TGTGCCAGCAGCTGGGTGGGGGGGACAGATACGCAGTATTTT.

As concerns this clonotype: One junction end does not reproduce the germline sequence, and a read error may be involved. The chain employs TRBV12-3 or TRBV12-4 and TRBJ2-5, with 7 bases matching TRBD2. This CDR3 comprises 14 residues. DNA for the CDR3: TGTGCCAGCAGCCCCTTAGCGGGTTGTGAGACCCGGTACTTC. It yields the protein CASSPLAGCETRYF.

This clonotype occurred a few times. A much larger clone is a single base away; this may be a read error. The chain carries TRBV4-1 and TRBJ2-1, with D possibly being TRBD1 (5 bases). CDR3 length: 15 residues. In germline, CDR1 is MGHRA, CDR2 YSYEKL. V shed 4 bases and J shed 5 bases, with 15 bases lying between them. The DNA for the CDR3 is TGCGCCAGCAGCCGTATTGGGGCAGGGAACAATGAGCAGTTCTTC. It encodes CASSRIGAGNNEQFF.

This clonotype has only a few counts. The chain uses TRBV28 and TRBJ2-7, with TRBD2 matching over 9 bases. This CDR3 region has 13 residues. Germline CDR1 reads MDHEN; CDR2 reads SYDVKM. The J segment lost 6 bases and the V segment lost 3 bases, leaving 3 bases of the junction unmatched. The CDR3 region is CASSLLAGSEQYF. The DNA of the CDR3 is TGTGCCAGCAGTTTGCTAGCGGGGAGCGAGCAGTACTTC.

Turning to this clonotype: A read error may produce the germline difference seen at one junction end. The rearrangement joins TRBV6-1 to TRBJ1-5; possibly TRBD1 for D (6 bases). Germline V gene sequence: CDR1 MNHNS, CDR2 SASEGT. CDR3 size: 17 residues. CDR3 in DNA: TGTGCCAGCAGACCAGCACAGGGAAGAGGACTCAATCAGCCCCAGCATTTC. Its protein is CASRPAQGRGLNQPQHF.

The chain carries TRBV6-1 and TRBJ1-2; TRBD1 is a possible D gene (6 bases). CDR3 length: 12 amino acids. Trimming took off 6 bases at V and 9 bases at J, with 14 bases between the two ends. The V gene's germline CDR1 is MNHNS and CDR2 SASEGT. The CDR3 coding sequence is TGTGCCAGCAGACACAGGGAGCCTAGCTACACCTTC. Translated: CASRHREPSYTF.

The table lists this clonotype with many counts. V gene TRBV6-1 combines with J gene TRBJ1-2; D remains unclear. V lost 10 bases and J lost 5, with 17 bases in between. Germline V gives CDR1 MNHNS, CDR2 SASEGT. CDR3 length: 13 amino acids. Here the CDR3 DNA reads TGTGCCACCTTTTCCGACCTTTCGTATGGCTACACCTTC. Amino acid sequence: CATFSDLSYGYTF.

This clonotype is a singleton in its sample. An end of the junction differs from the germline gene, which may be a read error. J is TRBJ2-1 and V is TRBV5-1; D might be TRBD1 or TRBD2, each matching 6 bases. Germline assignment: CDR1 SGHRS and CDR2 YFSETQ. This CDR3 has 16 residues. CDR3 region: CTSSSLGRGGYNEQFF. The CDR3 DNA reads as TGCACCAGCAGCAGCCTGGGCAGGGGAGGATACAATGAGCAGTTCTTC.

This clonotype was found many times. This sequence joins TRBV7-7 and TRBJ2-5, with D possibly being TRBD2 (6 bases). The ends were cut back, 5 bases at V and 2 bases at J, with 9 bases in the middle. The length of the CDR3 is 13 residues. Germline V gene sequence: CDR1 SSHAT, CDR2 FNYEAQ (reference sequence). The CDR3 bases are TGTGCCAGCAGCCCTGGAGGGCAAGAGACCCAGTACTTC. Translated, it gives CASSPGGQETQYF.

This clonotype was seen repeatedly, ten times or more. The chain is built from TRBV6-1 and TRBJ1-1; D gene uncertain. This CDR3 region has 13 residues. V was trimmed by 5 bases and J by 1 base, leaving 8 bases between them. Germline V gene sequence: CDR1 MNHNS, CDR2 SASEGT. The CDR3 is CASSPQENTEAFF. In nucleotides, the CDR3 is TGTGCCAGCAGTCCTCAGGAGAACACTGAAGCTTTCTTT.